This T cell receptor beta chain was captured by sequencing in a study of Ad26.COV2.S vaccination and SARS-CoV-2 variants. Regarding treatment: some 20 received Ad26.COV2.S at low or high dose, single or two shots; several received placebo; per-sample allocation not given. The samples were gathered on day 63 after the first injection of vaccine or placebo. The vaccine antigen was prefusion-stabilized Wuhan SARS-CoV-2 spike. The table lists this clone with a few counts. Germline CDR1 and CDR2: DFQATT and SNEGSKA (reference sequence). V dropped 3 bases and J dropped 9 bases, with 16 bases sitting between them. The CDR3 totals 13 residues. Libraries were prepared by immunoSEQ multiplex PCR; TCRdb keeps only in-frame clonotypes and omits some of them. The table records some 240,000 clones, around 88% of them present only once.

The specimen comprised peripheral blood, sampled in a trial of Ad26.COV2.S vaccine versus placebo. The source of this sequence is a person aged 18-65 years who received the Ad26.COV2.S COVID-19 vaccine or a placebo. The V gene is TRBV20-1, the J gene TRBJ2-3; D not resolved. The CDR3 DNA sequence: TGCAGTGCTAGTCGGGCTTTTTTGGGGACGCAGTATTTT. Translating gives CSASRAFLGTQYF.